This T cell receptor (beta chain) was sequenced in a study of PD-1 blockade in classical Hodgkin lymphoma. Measured with immunoSEQ multiplex PCR; TCRdb has only the in-frame clones, and not every one. The sample lists over 60,000 clones, around nine tenths occurring once. V lost 4 bases to trimming and J lost 3 bases, with 15 bases between them. CDR1 is SGHRS, CDR2 YFSETQ, per germline. The CDR3 runs 15 residues. Sample time point: cycle 4 day 1 (C4D1), after more than five weeks of nivolumab. Brentuximab vedotin exposure varied, and every patient relapsed after autologous stem cell transplantation. V is TRBV5-1 and J is TRBJ2-3, with D perhaps matching TRBD2 (6 bases). Sample: peripheral blood mononuclear cells (PBMCs), taken before the fourth cycle of nivolumab. This TCR derives from a human donor with classical Hodgkin lymphoma. CDR3 sequence reads: CASSPLGGMTDTQYF. DNA of the CDR3: TGCGCCAGCAGCCCGCTCGGGGGTATGACAGATACGCAGTATTTT.